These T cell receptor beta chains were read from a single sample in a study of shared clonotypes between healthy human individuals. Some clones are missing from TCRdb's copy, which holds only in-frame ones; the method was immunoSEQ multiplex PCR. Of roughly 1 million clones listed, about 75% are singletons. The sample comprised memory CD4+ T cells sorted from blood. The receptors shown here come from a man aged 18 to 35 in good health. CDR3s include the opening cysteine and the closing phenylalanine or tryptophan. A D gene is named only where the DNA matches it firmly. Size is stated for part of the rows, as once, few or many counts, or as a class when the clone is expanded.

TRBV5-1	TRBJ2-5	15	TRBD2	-	CASSSGPGGGETQYF	TGCGCCAGCAGCTCCGGACCGGGGGGAGGAGAGACCCAGTACTTC
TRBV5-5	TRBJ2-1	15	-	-	CASSLEHGLSNEQFF	TGTGCCAGCAGCTTGGAGCACGGGCTAAGCAATGAGCAGTTCTTC
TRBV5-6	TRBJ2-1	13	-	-	CASSFYRMSEQFF	TGTGCCAGCAGCTTTTACAGGATGAGTGAGCAGTTCTTC
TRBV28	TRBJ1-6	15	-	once	CASNSGPSGPSPLHF	TGTGCCAGCAACAGTGGCCCCTCAGGACCCTCACCCCTCCACTTT
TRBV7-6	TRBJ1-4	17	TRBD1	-	CASSLSYRGSPNEKLFF	TGTGCCAGCAGCTTATCCTACAGGGGTTCACCTAATGAAAAACTGTTTTTT
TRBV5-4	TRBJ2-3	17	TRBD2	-	CASSPRGTSGTTDTQYF	TGTGCCAGCAGCCCCCGAGGGACTAGCGGGACCACAGATACGCAGTATTTT
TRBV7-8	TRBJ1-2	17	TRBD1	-	CASSLARTGRDNYGYTF	TGTGCCAGCAGCTTAGCCCGGACAGGGAGGGACAACTATGGCTACACCTTC
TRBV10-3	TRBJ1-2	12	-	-	CAISLTARGYTF	TGTGCCATCAGCCTGACGGCTCGTGGCTACACCTTC
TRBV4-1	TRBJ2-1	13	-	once	CASSQDPNNEQFF	TGCGCCAGCAGCCAAGATCCCAACAATGAGCAGTTCTTC
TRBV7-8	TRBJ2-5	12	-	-	CASSLLQETQYF	TGTGCCAGCAGCTTACTGCAAGAGACCCAGTACTTC
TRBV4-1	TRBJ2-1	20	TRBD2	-	CASSQDRTSGSLLAGDEQFF	TGCGCCAGCAGCCAAGATAGGACTAGCGGGAGCTTATTAGCTGGCGATGAGCAGTTCTTC
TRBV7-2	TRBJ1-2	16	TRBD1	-	CASSLEGARGHYGYTF	TGTGCCAGCAGCTTAGAAGGGGCCAGGGGGCACTATGGCTACACCTTC
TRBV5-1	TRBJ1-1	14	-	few	CASSLIEGNTEAFF	TGCGCCAGCAGCTTGATTGAGGGGAACACTGAAGCTTTCTTT
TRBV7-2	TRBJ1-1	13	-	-	CASTGDGYTEAFF	TGTGCCAGCACCGGGGACGGTTACACTGAAGCTTTCTTT
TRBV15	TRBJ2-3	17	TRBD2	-	CATSPSGTSSRRHTQYF	TGTGCCACCAGCCCTTCCGGGACTAGCAGCCGCCGGCATACGCAGTATTTT
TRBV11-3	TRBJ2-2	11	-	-	CASSSARELFF	TGTGCCAGCAGCTCCGCCCGGGAGCTGTTTTTT
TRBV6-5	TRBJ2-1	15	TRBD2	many	CASNSGLAGFNEQFF	TGTGCCAGCAATTCGGGACTAGCGGGATTCAATGAGCAGTTCTTC
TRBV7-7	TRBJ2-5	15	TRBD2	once	CASSLLGGEGETQYF	TGTGCTAGCAGCCTACTCGGGGGGGAAGGGGAGACCCAGTACTTC
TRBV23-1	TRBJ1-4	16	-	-	CASSQFCPATNEKLFF	TGCGCCAGCAGTCAATTTTGTCCAGCAACTAATGAAAAACTGTTTTTT
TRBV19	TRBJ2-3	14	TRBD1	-	CASSIDRGTDTQYF	TGTGCCAGTAGTATCGACAGGGGCACAGATACGCAGTATTTT
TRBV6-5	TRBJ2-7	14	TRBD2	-	CASRHGGGNYEQYF	TGTGCCAGCAGGCACGGGGGGGGGAACTACGAGCAGTACTTC
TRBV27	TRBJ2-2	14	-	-	CASSLQGSAGELFF	TGTGCCAGCAGTTTACAGGGGAGCGCCGGGGAGCTGTTTTTT
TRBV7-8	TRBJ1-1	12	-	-	CASSYPNTEAFF	TGTGCCAGCAGCTATCCGAACACTGAAGCTTTCTTT
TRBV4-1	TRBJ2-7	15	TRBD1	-	CASRQLGTGNYEQYF	TGCGCCAGCAGACAACTAGGGACAGGGAACTACGAGCAGTACTTC
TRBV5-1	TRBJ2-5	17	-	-	CASSLDTILPLGLTQYF	TGCGCCAGCAGCTTGGACACAATACTTCCCTTGGGACTGACCCAGTACTTC
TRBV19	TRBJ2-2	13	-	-	CCSEVGDTGELFF	TGTTGTAGCGAGGTTGGTGACACCGGGGAGCTGTTTTTT
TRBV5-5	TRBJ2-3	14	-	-	CASSFGTHTDTQYF	TGTGCCAGCAGCTTTGGCACACACACAGATACGCAGTATTTT
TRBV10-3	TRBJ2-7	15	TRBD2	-	CAISPISGRRDEQYF	TGTGCCATCAGTCCCATCTCCGGGAGGAGGGACGAGCAGTACTTC
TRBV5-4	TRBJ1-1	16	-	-	CASSSRGTPGNTEAFF	TGTGCCAGCAGCTCGAGAGGGACCCCAGGGAACACTGAAGCTTTCTTT
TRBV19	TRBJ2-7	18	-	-	CASSIGSVAPTSSYEQYF	TGTGCCAGTAGTATAGGCTCGGTTGCGCCGACCAGCTCCTACGAGCAGTACTTC
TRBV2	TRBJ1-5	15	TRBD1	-	CASAGGSGSNQPQHF	TGTGCCAGTGCAGGGGGAAGCGGGAGCAATCAGCCCCAGCATTTT
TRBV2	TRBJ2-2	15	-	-	CASSEARGGTGELFF	TGTGCCAGCAGTGAAGCACGAGGTGGCACCGGGGAGCTGTTTTTT
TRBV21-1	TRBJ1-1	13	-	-	CASSPGRSTEAFF	TGTGCCAGCAGCCCGGGGAGGAGCACTGAAGCTTTCTTT
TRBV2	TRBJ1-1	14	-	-	CASSEARGVGEAFF	TGTGCCAGCAGTGAAGCTCGGGGTGTCGGTGAAGCTTTCTTT
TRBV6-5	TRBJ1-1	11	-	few	CASRRGTEAFF	TGTGCCAGCAGACGGGGGACTGAAGCTTTCTTT
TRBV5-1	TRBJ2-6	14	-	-	CASIDHSGANVLTF	TGCGCCAGCATAGATCACTCTGGGGCCAACGTCCTGACTTTC
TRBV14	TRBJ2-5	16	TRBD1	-	CASSPGSRGRIETQYF	TGTGCCAGCAGCCCCGGTAGCAGGGGGCGCATAGAGACCCAGTACTTC
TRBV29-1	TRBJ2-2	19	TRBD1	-	CSVALHRLQGTLLTGELFF	TGCAGCGTTGCCTTACACAGACTACAGGGGACCCTCCTCACCGGGGAGCTGTTTTTT
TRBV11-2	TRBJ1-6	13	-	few	CASSLDRGGSLHF	TGTGCCAGCAGCTTAGATAGGGGAGGGTCCCTCCACTTT
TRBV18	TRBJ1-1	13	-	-	CASLITPDAEAFF	TGTGCCAGCTTAATAACACCTGACGCTGAAGCTTTCTTT
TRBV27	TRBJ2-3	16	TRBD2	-	CASSLRSAGGRDTQYF	TGTGCCAGCAGTTTACGGTCAGCGGGGGGTAGAGATACGCAGTATTTT
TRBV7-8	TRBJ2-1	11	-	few	CASTQLEEQFF	TGTGCCAGCACCCAGCTCGAGGAGCAGTTCTTC
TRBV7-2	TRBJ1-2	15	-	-	CASSLEVGGGYGYTF	TGTGCCAGCAGCTTAGAGGTTGGGGGCGGCTATGGCTACACCTTC
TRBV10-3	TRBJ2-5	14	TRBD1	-	CAISWTGGQETQYF	TGTGCCATTTCCTGGACAGGGGGGCAAGAGACCCAGTACTTC
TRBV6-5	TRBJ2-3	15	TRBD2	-	CASSRLAGPTDTQYF	TGTGCCAGCAGTCGACTAGCGGGGCCCACAGATACGCAGTATTTT
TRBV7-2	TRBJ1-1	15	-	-	CASSLRADRRTEAFF	TGTGCCAGCAGCTTAAGGGCAGACCGAAGGACTGAAGCTTTCTTT
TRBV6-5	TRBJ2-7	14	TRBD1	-	CASRGDRASYEQYF	TGTGCCAGCAGAGGTGACAGGGCCTCCTACGAGCAGTACTTC
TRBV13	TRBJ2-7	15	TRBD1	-	CASSASGTGGYEQYF	TGTGCCAGCAGCGCCTCCGGGACAGGGGGCTACGAGCAGTACTTC
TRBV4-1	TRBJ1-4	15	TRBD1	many	CASSQQNRGWEKLFF	TGCGCCAGCAGCCAACAAAACAGGGGTTGGGAAAAACTGTTTTTT
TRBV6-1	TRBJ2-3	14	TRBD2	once	CASGSGGLATTQYF	TGTGCCAGCGGAAGTGGTGGACTAGCGACTACGCAGTATTTT
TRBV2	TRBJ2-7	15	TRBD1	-	CASSLLAGGSYEQYF	TGTGCCAGCTCTCTGTTGGCAGGGGGCTCCTACGAGCAGTACTTC
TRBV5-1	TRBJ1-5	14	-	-	CASSSEGLSQPQHF	TGCGCCAGCAGCTCCGAGGGGTTAAGCCAGCCCCAGCATTTT